The clone carrying this T cell receptor (beta chain) has just a few counts. RNA transcripts yielded amplified TCR beta CDR3 regions. HTBI primers were employed in a first-round RT-PCR of the TCR CDR3. MiXCR was run by TCRdb on the multiplex PCR reads, yielding one entry per CDR3 protein. This table has hundreds of thousands of distinct CDR3 sequences, roughly 14% appearing once. The data belong to a study of T cells in Graves' hyperthyroidism and ophthalmopathy. The germline V gene has CDR1 SGHDT and CDR2 YYEEEE. The CDR3 consists of 11 residues. V was cut by 2 bases and J by 11 bases, with 8 bases left in between.

Material: blood. The sequence derives from a woman aged 18-35 years with Graves' hyperthyroidism. This chain joins TRBV5-6 and TRBJ2-4, with D perhaps TRBD1 (5 bases). For the CDR3, the DNA is TGTGCCAGCAGCTTCCAGGGCCTTCAGTACTTC. Protein product: CASSFQGLQYF.